One and the same sample provided the 18 T cell receptor beta chains below, sequenced in a study of neurological immune-mediated disorders. TCRdb independently ran MiXCR on the 5' RACE reads; one entry per CDR3 protein. The sample comprises about 95,000 distinct CDR3 sequences, 3% to 4% of which are singletons, and approximately 5.9% rests with the top ten. The specimen was PBMCs. These receptors were obtained from a woman aged 18-35 years with multiple sclerosis.

In its sample, this clonotype was seen many times. The V gene is TRBV5-1, the J gene TRBJ1-2; D remains ambiguous. Trimming removed 6 bases at V and 1 base at J, with 10 bases between. This CDR3 spans 13 amino acids. The germline V gene encodes CDR1 SGHRS and CDR2 YFSETQ. The CDR3 protein is CASMGLLNYGYTF. DNA of the CDR3: TGCGCCAGCATGGGCCTACTTAACTATGGCTACACCTTC.

This clonotype showed up many times. The CDR3 is CAISESDSGRYEQYF. In DNA form, the CDR3 reads TGTGCCATCAGTGAGTCCGATAGCGGGAGGTACGAGCAGTACTTC. V and J are TRBV10-3 and TRBJ2-7; 10 positions match TRBD2. The CDR3 runs 15 residues. The germline V gene has CDR1 ENHRY and CDR2 SYGVKD. Trimming took 0 bases from V and 4 from J; bases not matched to a gene: 3.

This clonotype was detected many times. This chain joins TRBV5-1 and TRBJ1-6, with D unclear. Trimming stripped 2 bases from V and 12 bases from J, with 12 bases between. There are 13 residues in the CDR3. Germline lookup yields CDR1 SGHRS and CDR2 YFSETQ. CDR3: CASSFGTEEPLHF. The CDR3 coding sequence is TGCGCCAGCAGCTTTGGTACCGAAGAACCCCTCCACTTT. The full variable domain, in which reference TRBV5-1 and TRBJ1-6 provide the parts outside the CDR3, is KAGVTQTPRYLIKTRGQQVTLSCSPISGHRSVSWYQQTPGQGLQFLFEYFSETQRNKGNFPGRFSGRQFSNSRSEMNVSTLELGDSALYLCASSFGTEEPLHFGNGTRLTVT.

This clonotype was detected many times. The chain links TRBV11-1 to TRBJ2-1; TRBD2 aligns across 7 bases. CDR1 is SGHAT and CDR2 is FQDESV in the germline V gene (reference sequence). The V and J ends lost 4 bases and 0 bases, in that order; junction bases with no gene match: 9. The CDR3 is made up of 17 amino acids. The CDR3 here is CASSSHPGRSSYNEQFF. The DNA for the CDR3 is TGTGCCAGCAGCTCTCATCCCGGGAGGAGCTCCTACAATGAGCAGTTCTTC.

This clonotype came up many times. V gene TRBV5-1 combines with J gene TRBJ2-2, with 7 nucleotides matching TRBD2. V shed 0 bases and J 4 bases; nucleotides not matched to a gene: 3. The germline V gene has CDR1 SGHRS and CDR2 YFSETQ. The CDR3 is made up of 15 amino acids. The CDR3 nucleotides are TGCGCCAGCAGCTTGGCGGGAGGTGGCACCGGGGAGCTGTTTTTT. Encoded protein: CASSLAGGGTGELFF.

This clonotype occurred many times. The CDR3 sequence: CASKGTDTQYF. CDR3 sequence (DNA): TGTGCCAGCAAAGGCACAGATACGCAGTATTTT. V gene TRBV28 combines with J gene TRBJ2-3; D is undetermined. V was pared by 7 bases and J by 1 base, with 3 bases between. This CDR3 contains 11 residues. From germline, CDR1 is MDHEN and CDR2 SYDVKM.

This clonotype occurred many times. The chain employs TRBV10-3 and TRBJ2-4; D gene ambiguous. With 7 bases removed from V and 6 bases from J, the gap between germline ends came to 13 bases. Germline-derived CDR1 and CDR2 are ENHRY and SYGVKD. CDR3 length: 13 residues. The CDR3: CAIKPALGNIQYF. CDR3 in DNA: TGTGCCATCAAGCCCGCGTTAGGAAACATTCAGTACTTC.

This clonotype was detected ten times or more. This sequence joins TRBV7-2 and TRBJ1-6; D is unresolved. CDR1 and CDR2 (germline): SGHTA, FQGNSA. Trimming removed 6 bases from V and 4 bases from J, with 10 bases in between. The CDR3 is 14 residues long. CDR3: CASSRTFYNSPLHF. The CDR3 DNA reads TGTGCCAGCAGTAGGACTTTTTATAATTCACCCCTCCACTTT.

This clonotype came up many times. The gene calls are TRBV20-1 and TRBJ1-1, with D maybe TRBD1 (5 bases). The V gene's germline CDR1 is DFQATT and CDR2 SNEGSKA (reference sequence). The CDR3 is made up of 12 amino acids. Trimming stripped 2 bases from V and 4 bases from J, with 8 bases between. CDR3 region: CSARQGFTEAFF. The CDR3 coding sequence is TGCAGTGCTAGACAGGGTTTCACTGAAGCTTTCTTT.

In this sample, this clonotype turned up many times. The rearrangement links TRBV12-3 or TRBV12-4 to TRBJ1-5; D is perhaps TRBD1 (5 bases). V was cut by 6 bases and J by 3 bases, with 12 bases left in between. The CDR3 has 14 residues. The CDR3 sequence: CASRNLDINQPQHF. The CDR3 DNA is TGTGCCAGCAGGAACCTGGACATCAATCAGCCCCAGCATTTT.

This clonotype was seen at least ten times. The chain joins TRBV29-1 to TRBJ1-2; D is uncertain. Per germline, CDR1 SQVTM and CDR2 ANQGSEA. The CDR3 extends over 15 amino acids. Between the trimmed V and J ends, which lost 1 base and 2 bases, there was a span of 14 bases. CDR3 loop: CSVEGAGVLNYGYTF. CDR3 sequence (DNA): TGCAGCGTTGAAGGGGCTGGGGTCCTAAACTATGGCTACACCTTC.

Many counts were recorded for this clonotype. CDR3 sequence (DNA): TGCGCCAGCAGCCAACATGGAGACAGGGAAAAACTGTTTTTT. As protein: CASSQHGDREKLFF. The rearrangement uses TRBV4-1 and TRBJ1-4, with D possibly matching TRBD1 (6 bases). This CDR3 has 14 amino acids. The germline V gene encodes CDR1 MGHRA and CDR2 YSYEKL. Trimming stripped 2 bases from V and 8 bases from J, with 12 bases between.

This clonotype was seen ten or more times. V and J are TRBV4-2 and TRBJ2-7, with no clear D. The CDR3 contains 13 residues. The germline CDR1 and CDR2 sequences are LGHNA and YNFKEQ. V shed 0 bases and J shed 5 bases, with 8 bases lying between them. The chain's CDR3 is CASSQEARDEQYF. DNA for the CDR3: TGTGCCAGCAGCCAAGAGGCCAGAGACGAGCAGTACTTC.

This clonotype was recorded at least ten times. The chain employs TRBV20-1 and TRBJ1-6; 8 positions match TRBD1. Germline V gives CDR1 DFQATT, CDR2 SNEGSKA (reference sequence). The CDR3 length is 14 residues. Unmatched junction bases numbered 6, after V lost 3 bases and J lost 8 bases. The CDR3 reads CSARNGQGHSPLHF. The CDR3 nucleotides read TGCAGTGCTAGGAACGGACAGGGTCATTCACCCCTCCACTTT.

This clonotype has a count of ten or more. The CDR3 loop reads CSVGQGNYGYTF. The CDR3 coding sequence is TGCAGTGTGGGACAGGGTAACTATGGCTACACCTTC. The chain is built from TRBV29-1 and TRBJ1-2; 9 bases map to TRBD1. CDR1 and CDR2 from the germline V gene are SQVTM and ANQGSEA. This CDR3 contains 12 residues.

This clonotype was found many times. The chain employs TRBV7-2 and TRBJ2-7; 7 nucleotides agree with TRBD2. J was trimmed by 2 bases and V by 6 bases; bases with no gene match: 7. This CDR3 region has 14 residues. The germline V gene encodes CDR1 SGHTA and CDR2 FQGNSA. CDR3 nucleotides: TGTGCCAGCAGGACCGAGGGGAGGGCCTACGAGCAGTACTTC. This encodes CASRTEGRAYEQYF.

This clonotype has ten or more counts. The germline gene is not matched at one end of the junction; a read error may be the cause. The gene calls are TRBV30 and TRBJ2-7, with TRBD1 identical over 8 bases. The V gene's germline CDR1 is GTSNPN and CDR2 SVGIG (reference sequence). The CDR3 has 11 residues. For the CDR3, the DNA is TGTGCCTGGAGTGTCCGGACAGGGCTCAACTTC. Translating it yields CAWSVRTGLNF.

This clonotype was found many times. This sequence joins TRBV29-1 and TRBJ2-1; D uncertain. Trimming took 3 bases from V and 5 from J, leaving 8 bases between them. CDR3 length equals 12 residues. Germline V CDR1 and CDR2: SQVTM, ANQGSEA. The chain's CDR3 is CSVEFRDNEQFF. DNA of the CDR3: TGCAGCGTTGAGTTTCGGGACAATGAGCAGTTCTTC.